This is a list of T cell receptor beta chains from one sample in a study of graft-versus-host responses after intestinal transplantation. Antigens of these TCRs are unknown. Generated by immunoSEQ multiplex PCR, the TCRdb table keeps only in-frame clones and is missing some. This sample has roughly 100,000 clones, with more than 85% found just once. Material: unstimulated CD4+ T cells sorted from spleen or lymph node cells, obtained before intestinal transplant. Receptors were obtained from a human donor who received an intestinal transplant. CDR3s include the opening cysteine and the closing phenylalanine or tryptophan. A D gene is named only where the DNA matches it firmly. Some rows mark clone size as missing; the rest say once, few, many or name a class of expanded clone.

v_call: TRBV7-6
d_call: NA
clone_size: NA
j_call: TRBJ2-2
cdr3_aa: CASSFQAGGTGELFF
cdr3_nt: TGTGCCAGCAGCTTCCAGGCTGGGGGGACCGGGGAGCTGTTTTTT

v_call: TRBV6-5
d_call: TRBD1
clone_size: NA
j_call: TRBJ2-1
cdr3_aa: CASSPRGSSYNEQFF
cdr3_nt: TGTGCCAGCAGCCCCAGGGGGAGCTCCTACAATGAGCAGTTCTTC

v_call: TRBV18
d_call: TRBD1
clone_size: NA
j_call: TRBJ1-2
cdr3_aa: CASSPGQGGGYTF
cdr3_nt: TGTGCCAGCTCACCCGGACAGGGAGGTGGCTACACCTTC

v_call: TRBV30
d_call: NA
clone_size: NA
j_call: TRBJ1-3
cdr3_aa: CAWSRDRYSGNTIYF
cdr3_nt: TGTGCCTGGAGTCGGGACCGGTACTCTGGAAACACCATATATTTT

v_call: TRBV2
d_call: NA
clone_size: NA
j_call: TRBJ2-5
cdr3_aa: CASSELRETQYF
cdr3_nt: TGTGCCAGCAGTGAACTCCGAGAGACCCAGTACTTC

v_call: TRBV18
d_call: TRBD2
clone_size: few
j_call: TRBJ2-2
cdr3_aa: CASSLGGLNTGELFF
cdr3_nt: TGTGCCAGCTCACTGGGGGGACTAAACACCGGGGAGCTGTTTTTT

v_call: TRBV5-1
d_call: NA
clone_size: NA
j_call: TRBJ2-3
cdr3_aa: CASSLVTDSTDTQYF
cdr3_nt: TGCGCCAGCAGCTTGGTGACAGACAGCACAGATACGCAGTATTTT

v_call: TRBV10-3
d_call: NA
clone_size: NA
j_call: TRBJ2-7
cdr3_aa: CAIQGGPNPYEQYF
cdr3_nt: TGTGCCATCCAGGGGGGGCCCAACCCCTACGAGCAGTACTTC

v_call: TRBV5-1
d_call: TRBD1
clone_size: NA
j_call: TRBJ2-7
cdr3_aa: CASSLARTGFQYEQYF
cdr3_nt: TGCGCCAGCAGCTTGGCCCGGACAGGGTTTCAATACGAGCAGTACTTC

v_call: TRBV6-5
d_call: NA
clone_size: once
j_call: TRBJ1-3
cdr3_aa: CASSSYGSFSGNTIYF
cdr3_nt: TGTGCCAGCAGTTCTTATGGGAGCTTCTCTGGAAACACCATATATTTT

v_call: TRBV28
d_call: TRBD2
clone_size: NA
j_call: TRBJ2-7
cdr3_aa: CASIQIGTNYEQYF
cdr3_nt: TGTGCCAGCATTCAAATCGGGACTAACTACGAGCAGTACTTC

v_call: TRBV28
d_call: NA
clone_size: once
j_call: TRBJ1-2
cdr3_aa: CASSFRRFNYGYTF
cdr3_nt: TGTGCCAGCAGTTTTAGGAGGTTTAACTATGGCTACACCTTC

v_call: TRBV15
d_call: TRBD2
clone_size: NA
j_call: TRBJ2-5
cdr3_aa: CATSRERTSGRETQYF
cdr3_nt: TGTGCCACCAGCAGAGAACGGACTAGCGGCCGAGAGACCCAGTACTTC

v_call: TRBV5-6
d_call: NA
clone_size: once
j_call: TRBJ1-1
cdr3_aa: CASSLTAYTEAFF
cdr3_nt: TGTGCCAGCAGCTTGACAGCATACACTGAAGCTTTCTTT

v_call: TRBV7-9
d_call: NA
clone_size: NA
j_call: TRBJ2-4
cdr3_aa: CASSLGGYVGKNIQYF
cdr3_nt: TGTGCCAGCAGCTTAGGAGGCTACGTGGGCAAAAACATTCAGTACTTC

v_call: TRBV6-5
d_call: TRBD2
clone_size: once
j_call: TRBJ2-5
cdr3_aa: CASRGLAEQETQYF
cdr3_nt: TGTGCCAGCCGGGGACTAGCTGAGCAAGAGACCCAGTACTTC

v_call: TRBV5-4
d_call: NA
clone_size: many
j_call: TRBJ2-1
cdr3_aa: CASSLVVTPDEQFF
cdr3_nt: TGTGCCAGCAGCTTGGTGGTGACACCCGATGAGCAGTTCTTC

v_call: TRBV7-9
d_call: NA
clone_size: NA
j_call: TRBJ2-5
cdr3_aa: CASSLALGPLQETQYF
cdr3_nt: TGTGCCAGCAGCTTAGCATTGGGGCCCCTCCAAGAGACCCAGTACTTC

v_call: TRBV6-5
d_call: NA
clone_size: few
j_call: TRBJ1-2
cdr3_aa: CASSELARIGYTF
cdr3_nt: TGTGCCAGCAGTGAATTGGCAAGGATTGGCTACACCTTC

v_call: TRBV15
d_call: NA
clone_size: NA
j_call: TRBJ1-1
cdr3_aa: CATSRAWTENTEAFF
cdr3_nt: TGTGCCACCAGCAGAGCCTGGACAGAGAACACTGAAGCTTTCTTT

v_call: TRBV2
d_call: TRBD2
clone_size: NA
j_call: TRBJ2-7
cdr3_aa: CASSESISGTSYEQYF
cdr3_nt: TGTGCCAGCAGTGAATCGATTAGCGGGACGTCTTACGAGCAGTACTTC

v_call: TRBV18
d_call: TRBD1
clone_size: NA
j_call: TRBJ1-1
cdr3_aa: CASGGQVNTEAFF
cdr3_nt: TGTGCCAGCGGTGGACAGGTGAACACTGAAGCTTTCTTT